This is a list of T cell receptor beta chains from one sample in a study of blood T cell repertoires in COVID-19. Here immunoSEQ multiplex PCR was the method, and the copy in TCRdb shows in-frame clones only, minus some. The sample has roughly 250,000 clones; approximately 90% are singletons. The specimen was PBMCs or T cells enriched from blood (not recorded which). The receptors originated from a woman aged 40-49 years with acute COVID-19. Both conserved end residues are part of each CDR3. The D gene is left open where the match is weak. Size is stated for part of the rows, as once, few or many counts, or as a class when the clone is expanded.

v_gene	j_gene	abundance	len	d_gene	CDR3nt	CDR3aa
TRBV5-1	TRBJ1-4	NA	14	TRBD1	TGCGCCAGCAGCTTCGCACAGGGGGCTGAAAAACTGTTTTTT	CASSFAQGAEKLFF
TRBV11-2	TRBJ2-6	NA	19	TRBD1	TGTGCCAGCAGCTTAGATCGAGGGACAGGGTTGATTGGGGCCAACGTCCTGACTTTC	CASSLDRGTGLIGANVLTF
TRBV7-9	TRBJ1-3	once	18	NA	TGTGCCAGCAGCTTAGGAGCGGGGGTGAGCTTCTCTGGAAACACCATATATTTT	CASSLGAGVSFSGNTIYF
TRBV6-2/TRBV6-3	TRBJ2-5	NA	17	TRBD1	TGTGCCAGCAGTTACTCTTACAGGGGGCAGGTCGGAGAGACCCAGTACTTC	CASSYSYRGQVGETQYF
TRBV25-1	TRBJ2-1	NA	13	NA	TGTGCCAGCAGTGCCCAGGGTACGAATGAGCAGTTCTTC	CASSAQGTNEQFF
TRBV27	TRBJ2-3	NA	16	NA	TGTGCCAGCAGTTTAAATAGCGCAATTTCCACAGATACGCAGTATTTT	CASSLNSAISTDTQYF
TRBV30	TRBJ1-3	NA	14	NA	TGTGCCTGGAGCCAGTATTTCTCTGGAAACACCATATATTTT	CAWSQYFSGNTIYF
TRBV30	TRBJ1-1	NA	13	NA	TGTGCCTGGAGCCCCGTAGAAAACACTGAAGCTTTCTTT	CAWSPVENTEAFF
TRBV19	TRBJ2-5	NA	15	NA	TGTGCCAGTAGTATACAGGGGACGGCCGGCGAGACCCAGTACTTC	CASSIQGTAGETQYF
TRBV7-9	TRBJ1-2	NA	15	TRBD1	TGTGCCAGCAGCTTTGGACAGGGGGCTAACTATGGCTACACCTTC	CASSFGQGANYGYTF
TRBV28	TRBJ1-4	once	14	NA	TGTGCCAGCAGTTTGGTGGCCGGCGGTGAAAAACTGTTTTTT	CASSLVAGGEKLFF
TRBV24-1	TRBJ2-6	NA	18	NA	TGTGCCACCAGTGATAACAGGGCCCAACCCTCTGGGGCCAACGTCCTGACTTTC	CATSDNRAQPSGANVLTF
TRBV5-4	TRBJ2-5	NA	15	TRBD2	TGTGCCAGCAGCTCCACTAGCGGGGGAGGGGAGACCCAGTACTTC	CASSSTSGGGETQYF
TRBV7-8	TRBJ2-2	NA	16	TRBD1	TGTGCCAGCAGCTTAGCGCTAGGGACAGGGTCCGGGGAGCTGTTTTTT	CASSLALGTGSGELFF
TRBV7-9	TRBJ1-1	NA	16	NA	TGTGCCAGCAGCTTACGGAGGTTTCACCTGAACACTGAAGCTTTCTTT	CASSLRRFHLNTEAFF
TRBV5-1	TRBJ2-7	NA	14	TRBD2	TGCGCCAGCAGCTCCGGACTAGGAAGCTACGAGCAGTACTTC	CASSSGLGSYEQYF
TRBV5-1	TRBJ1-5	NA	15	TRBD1	TGCGCCAGCAGAGCGACCGGGACAGGGGATCAGCCCCAGCATTTT	CASRATGTGDQPQHF
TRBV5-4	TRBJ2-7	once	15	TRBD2	TGTGCCAGCAGCCAAGGACTAGCGGGGACCTACGAGCAGTACTTC	CASSQGLAGTYEQYF
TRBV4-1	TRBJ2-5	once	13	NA	TGCGCCAGCAGCCAAGATCGGGGGGAGACCCAGTACTTC	CASSQDRGETQYF
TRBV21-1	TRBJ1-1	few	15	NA	TGTGCCAGCAAGAAGGACGGGAAAATGAACACTGAAGCTTTCTTT	CASKKDGKMNTEAFF
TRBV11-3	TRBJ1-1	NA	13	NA	TGTGCCAGCAGCTTATATTCGACAGTTGAAGCTTTCTTT	CASSLYSTVEAFF
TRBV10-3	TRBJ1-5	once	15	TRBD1	TGTGCCATCAGTGAGTGGGACAGGGGTGACCAGCCCCAGCATTTT	CAISEWDRGDQPQHF
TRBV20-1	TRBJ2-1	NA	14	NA	TGCAGTGCTAGTAAGGGGGACGGCTACAATGAGCAGTTCTTC	CSASKGDGYNEQFF